The clone carrying this TCR beta chain came up a few times. The ends lost 4 bases at V and 0 bases at J; junction bases unmatched: 16. CDR3 size: 19 residues. Germline CDR1 and CDR2: LGHDT and YNNKEL (reference sequence). This entry is derived from a study of blood T cells in healthy people across ages. A second roughly 6 to 12 cycle PCR used barcoded and J-beta primers. Each CDR3 protein gets one entry after TCRdb re-called the 5' RACE reads with MiXCR. The sample contains about 640,000 distinct CDR3 sequences, 45% to 65% of which appear only once. Sample: blood. J is TRBJ1-2 and V is TRBV3-1; 8 positions match TRBD1. This clonotype originated in a man aged 60 to 69 in good health. This CDR3 is CASSPVRRTGPPTNYGYTF. The CDR3 region has the DNA TGTGCCAGCAGCCCTGTCAGGAGGACAGGGCCGCCTACTAACTATGGCTACACCTTC. Variable domain in full (rest from reference TRBV3-1 and TRBJ1-2): DTAVSQTPKYLVTQMGNDKSIKCEQNLGHDTMYWYKQDSKKFLKIMFSYNNKELIINETVPNRFSPKSPDKAHLNLHINSLELGDSAVYFCASSPVRRTGPPTNYGYTFGSGTRLTVV.